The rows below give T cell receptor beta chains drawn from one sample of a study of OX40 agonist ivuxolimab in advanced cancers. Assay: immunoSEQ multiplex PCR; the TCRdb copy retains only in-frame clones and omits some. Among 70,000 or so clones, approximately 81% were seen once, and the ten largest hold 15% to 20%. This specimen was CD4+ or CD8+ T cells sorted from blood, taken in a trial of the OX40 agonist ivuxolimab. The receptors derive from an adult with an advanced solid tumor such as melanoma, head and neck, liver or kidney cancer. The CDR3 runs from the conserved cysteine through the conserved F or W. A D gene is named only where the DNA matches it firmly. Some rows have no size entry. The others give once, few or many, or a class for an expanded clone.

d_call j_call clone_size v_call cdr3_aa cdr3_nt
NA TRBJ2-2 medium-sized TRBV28 CASSFRGTGELFF TGTGCCAGCAGTTTTAGAGGCACCGGGGAGCTGTTTTTT
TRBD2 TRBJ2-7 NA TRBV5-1 CASSGGTSGAYEQYF TGCGCCAGCAGCGGGGGGACTAGCGGGGCCTACGAGCAGTACTTC
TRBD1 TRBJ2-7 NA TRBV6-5 CASRETRDSSYEQYF TGTGCCAGCAGAGAAACCCGGGACAGCTCCTACGAGCAGTACTTC
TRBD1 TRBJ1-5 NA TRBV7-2 CASSPGGQGIQPQHF TGTGCCAGCAGCCCAGGGGGACAGGGAATTCAGCCCCAGCATTTT
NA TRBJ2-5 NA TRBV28 CASSYGTGAYQETQYF TGTGCCAGCAGTTACGGAACGGGGGCGTACCAAGAGACCCAGTACTTC
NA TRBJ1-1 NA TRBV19 CATQGMNTEAFF TGTGCCACACAGGGTATGAACACTGAAGCTTTCTTT
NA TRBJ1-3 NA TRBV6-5 CASMGVGSGNTIYF TGTGCCAGCATGGGGGTCGGCTCTGGAAACACCATATATTTT
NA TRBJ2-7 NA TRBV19 CASSRDRSSEQYF TGTGCCAGTAGTCGTGACAGGTCTAGCGAGCAGTACTTC
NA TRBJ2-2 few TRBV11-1 CASSFNIGGSNTGELFF TGTGCCAGCAGCTTTAATATCGGGGGCTCGAACACCGGGGAGCTGTTTTTT
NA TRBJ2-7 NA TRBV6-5 CASSSSRWGSYEQYF TGTGCCAGCAGTTCCAGTAGGTGGGGCTCCTACGAGCAGTACTTC
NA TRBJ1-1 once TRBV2 CASSESRWNTEAFF TGTGCCAGCAGTGAATCCAGGTGGAACACTGAAGCTTTCTTT
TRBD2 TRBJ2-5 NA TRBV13 CASLRSGGTETQYF TGTGCCAGCCTCAGGTCGGGGGGGACGGAGACCCAGTACTTC
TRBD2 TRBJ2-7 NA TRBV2 CASSVRSGGSYEQYF TGTGCCAGCAGCGTACGATCCGGGGGGTCCTACGAGCAGTACTTC
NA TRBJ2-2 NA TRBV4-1 CASSRSTGWGNTGELFF TGCGCCAGCAGCCGATCTACAGGGTGGGGGAACACCGGGGAGCTGTTTTTT
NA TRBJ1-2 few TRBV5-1 CASSLDTYGYTF TGCGCCAGCAGCTTGGACACCTATGGCTACACCTTC
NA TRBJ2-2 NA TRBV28 CASSLNRVPGELFF TGTGCCAGCAGCCTCAACAGGGTACCCGGGGAGCTGTTTTTT
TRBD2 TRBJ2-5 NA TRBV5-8 CASSSGQGGRLQETQYF TGTGCCAGCAGCTCGGGTCAGGGAGGGAGACTCCAAGAGACCCAGTACTTC
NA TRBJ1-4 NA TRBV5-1 CASSEDSLGANEKLFF TGCGCCAGCAGCGAGGACAGCCTTGGGGCTAATGAAAAACTGTTTTTT
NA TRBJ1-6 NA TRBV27 CATGARDRSPLHF TGTGCCACAGGGGCCCGGGATCGGTCACCCCTCCACTTT
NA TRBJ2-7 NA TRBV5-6 CASSPPGPYEQYF TGTGCCAGCAGCCCCCCGGGTCCCTACGAGCAGTACTTC
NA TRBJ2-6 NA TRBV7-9 CASSLGVGLGSGANVLTF TGTGCCAGCAGCTTAGGGGTAGGGTTGGGGTCTGGGGCCAACGTCCTGACTTTC
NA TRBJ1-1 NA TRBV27 CASSPWRRTEAFF TGTGCCAGCAGTCCATGGCGTCGGACTGAAGCTTTCTTT
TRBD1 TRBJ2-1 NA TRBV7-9 CASSPSGQGEFF TGTGCCAGCAGCCCCAGCGGACAGGGGGAGTTCTTC
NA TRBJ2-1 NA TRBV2 CASSGFIPNNEQFF TGTGCCAGCAGTGGGTTTATACCTAACAATGAGCAGTTCTTC
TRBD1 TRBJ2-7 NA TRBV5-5 CASSLEGTGGSYSSYEQYF TGTGCCAGCAGCTTGGAAGGGACAGGGGGCTCATATAGCTCCTACGAGCAGTACTTC
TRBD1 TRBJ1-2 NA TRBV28 CASSLTGVNYGYTF TGTGCCAGCAGTCTGACAGGGGTTAACTATGGCTACACCTTC
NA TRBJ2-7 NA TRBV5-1 CASSPLNTVREQYF TGCGCCAGCAGCCCTTTAAATACGGTGCGCGAGCAGTACTTC
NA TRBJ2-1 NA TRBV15 CATSRDYGSQAEQFF TGTGCCACCAGCAGAGATTACGGTAGCCAAGCTGAGCAGTTCTTC
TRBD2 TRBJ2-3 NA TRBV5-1 CASKPSGGDTDTQYF TGCGCCAGCAAACCTAGCGGTGGAGATACAGATACGCAGTATTTT
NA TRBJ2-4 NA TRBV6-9 CASSYSRVGNIQYF TGTGCCAGCAGTTACTCCAGGGTGGGGAACATTCAGTACTTC
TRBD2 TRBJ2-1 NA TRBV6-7 CASSYWTRLRGNEQFF TGTGCCAGCAGTTACTGGACTAGGTTAAGGGGCAATGAGCAGTTCTTC
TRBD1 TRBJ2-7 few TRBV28 CASRLHGDRNYEQYF TGTGCCAGCAGGCTTCACGGGGACAGGAATTACGAGCAGTACTTC
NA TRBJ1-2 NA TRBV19 CASSIWQSNYGYTF TGTGCCAGTAGTATTTGGCAGTCTAACTATGGCTACACCTTC
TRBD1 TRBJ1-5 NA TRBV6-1 CASSPVQGGNQPQHF TGTGCCAGCAGTCCCGTACAGGGGGGCAATCAGCCCCAGCATTTT
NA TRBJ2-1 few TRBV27 CASSPDRIFNEQFF TGTGCCAGCAGTCCGGACCGGATTTTCAATGAGCAGTTCTTC
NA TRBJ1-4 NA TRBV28 CASSLGQANEKLFF TGTGCCAGCAGCCTGGGACAAGCAAATGAAAAACTGTTTTTT
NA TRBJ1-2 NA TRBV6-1 CASTQQGVWGYTF TGTGCCAGCACCCAACAGGGTGTTTGGGGCTACACCTTC
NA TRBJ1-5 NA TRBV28 CASTTGNYQPQHF TGTGCCAGCACCACCGGGAATTATCAGCCCCAGCATTTT
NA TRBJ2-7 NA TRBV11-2 CASSLKSGSEQYF TGTGCCAGCAGCTTAAAGTCCGGGAGCGAGCAGTACTTC
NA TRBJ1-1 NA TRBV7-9 CASSDVSRYEAFF TGTGCCAGCTCCGATGTTAGCAGGTATGAAGCTTTCTTT
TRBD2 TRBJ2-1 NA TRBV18 CASSPGLGFSSYNEQFF TGTGCCAGCTCACCGGGACTAGGGTTCAGCTCCTACAATGAGCAGTTCTTC
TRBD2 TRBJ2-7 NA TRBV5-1 CASSLVAGGPYEQYF TGCGCCAGCAGCTTGGTAGCGGGAGGGCCTTACGAGCAGTACTTC
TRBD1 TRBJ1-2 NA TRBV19 CASSRGTGDVHGYTF TGTGCCAGTAGCCGAGGGACAGGGGATGTCCATGGCTACACCTTC
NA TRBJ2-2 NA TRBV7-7 CASSLVGGYSTGELFF TGTGCTAGCAGCTTAGTTGGTGGCTACTCCACCGGGGAGCTGTTTTTT
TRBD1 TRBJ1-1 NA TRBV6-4 CANGQGARKGTEAFF TGTGCCAATGGACAGGGGGCGCGGAAGGGCACTGAAGCTTTCTTT
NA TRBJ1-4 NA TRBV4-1 CASSQDTGAANEKLFF TGCGCCAGCAGCCAAGATACAGGAGCAGCTAATGAAAAACTGTTTTTT
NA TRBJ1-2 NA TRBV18 CASSPPAGEAYGYTF TGTGCCAGCTCACCACCGGCAGGGGAGGCCTATGGCTACACCTTC
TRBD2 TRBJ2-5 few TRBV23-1 CASSQSGGRVQETQYF TGCGCCAGCAGTCAATCCGGCGGGAGAGTCCAAGAGACCCAGTACTTC